This TCR beta chain was identified in a study of blood T cell repertoires in COVID-19. The wider study: Researchers got acute and convalescent COVID-19 samples from the United States, Italy and Spain. PBMCs, B-cell-depleted T cells, or T cells provided the cDNA or gDNA that made up the material.

Original analysis: It was from reference gene primer amplification that nucleated cell counts were estimated. Using immunoSEQ multiplex PCR, the repertoire was profiled, and TCRdb retains in-frame clones only, with some absent. The DNA gave D and trimming, while V, J and clone size come from that table. The table shows under 200,000 clones, with about 90% occurring only once. CDR1 and CDR2 from the germline V gene are KGHSH and LQKENI. V was clipped by 8 bases and J by 7 bases, with 17 bases between them. The CDR3 length is 13 residues. This clonotype originated in a man between 18 and 29 years old with active or convalescent COVID-19. Sample: peripheral blood. The V and J genes are TRBV18 and TRBJ1-1; possible D gene TRBD1, 5 bases. The CDR3: CASAPGGKSEAFF. The DNA for the CDR3 is TGTGCCAGCGCCCCCGGGGGGAAAAGTGAAGCTTTCTTT.